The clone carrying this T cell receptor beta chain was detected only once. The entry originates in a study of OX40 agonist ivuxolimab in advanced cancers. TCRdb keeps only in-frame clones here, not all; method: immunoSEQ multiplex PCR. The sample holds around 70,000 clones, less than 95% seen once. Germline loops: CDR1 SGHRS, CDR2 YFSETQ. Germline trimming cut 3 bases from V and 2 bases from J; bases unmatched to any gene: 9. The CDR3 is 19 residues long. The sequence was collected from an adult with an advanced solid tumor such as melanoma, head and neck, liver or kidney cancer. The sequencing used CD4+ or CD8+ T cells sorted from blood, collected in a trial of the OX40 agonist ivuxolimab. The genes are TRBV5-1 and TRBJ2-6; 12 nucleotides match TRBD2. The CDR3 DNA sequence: TGCGCCAGCAGCTCCTCCGGACTAGCGGGGAGCGCTGGGGCCAACGTCCTGACTTTC. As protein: CASSSSGLAGSAGANVLTF.